This is a list of T cell receptor beta chains from one sample in a study of cytomegalovirus exposure and HLA in healthy donors. Clones were sequenced by immunoSEQ multiplex PCR, and TCRdb holds only the in-frame ones, with some missing. The table includes about 200,000 clones, 82% detected once. The sequenced sample was PBMCs. These receptors all come from a boy aged 2 to 10 in good health and CMV-seronegative. The conserved cysteine and the conserved F or W are not part of the CDR3 here. Fields, in order: CDR3 protein, V gene.

CDR3 protein: ASSHGLRREYNEQF
V gene: TRBV4-3

CDR3 protein: ASSGYNEQF
V gene: TRBV2

CDR3 protein: ASSSRDRGDEQY
V gene: TRBV18

CDR3 protein: ATSRAGSGYGYT
V gene: TRBV15

CDR3 protein: ASRRVSGEQF
V gene: TRBV7-2

CDR3 protein: ASTLGAGDSQETQY
V gene: TRBV5-4

CDR3 protein: SVGRQSQETQY
V gene: TRBV29-1

CDR3 protein: ASSYSIQTGPQL
V gene: TRBV6-5

CDR3 protein: ASSLYSQETQY
V gene: TRBV7-2

CDR3 protein: ASSFELTYEQY
V gene: TRBV5-1

CDR3 protein: ASSLGFATGWGYT
V gene: TRBV5-6

CDR3 protein: AWTGGETQY
V gene: TRBV30

CDR3 protein: ASSERGGVNTGELF
V gene: TRBV2

CDR3 protein: ASSLRQNTEAF
V gene: TRBV5-4

CDR3 protein: ASSLKGPGISGYT
V gene: TRBV5-1

CDR3 protein: ASGVFTGELF
V gene: TRBV30

CDR3 protein: ASSPPGGYGNQPQH
V gene: TRBV19

CDR3 protein: ASSSKNAGQSLDKNIQY
V gene: TRBV5-7

CDR3 protein: ASSQDRDTEAF
V gene: TRBV4-3

CDR3 protein: ASSLGGREGAGTEAF
V gene: TRBV5-6

CDR3 protein: ASAQERGVYNEQF
V gene: TRBV6-5

CDR3 protein: ASSPRERGTGELF
V gene: TRBV18

CDR3 protein: ASSLFLTGGEQY
V gene: TRBV27

CDR3 protein: ASRLQGGSGEQY
V gene: TRBV6-6

CDR3 protein: SSSPRRQDGNSPLH
V gene: TRBV7-9

CDR3 protein: ASSPDPGGETQY
V gene: TRBV5-4

CDR3 protein: ASSEEGEETQY
V gene: TRBV5-1

CDR3 protein: ASSQETRGASRGGYT
V gene: TRBV4-1

CDR3 protein: ASSPGQGFVSTEAF
V gene: TRBV27

CDR3 protein: ASSLRPSTNEKLF
V gene: TRBV18

CDR3 protein: ASSGERGETQY
V gene: TRBV6-1

CDR3 protein: ASSVGGEDTEAF
V gene: TRBV9

CDR3 protein: ASSVKLRGGRDEQF
V gene: TRBV11-1

CDR3 protein: ASSRNHGIATYEQY
V gene: TRBV4-3

CDR3 protein: ASSQDFTPRGYYGYT
V gene: TRBV4-3

CDR3 protein: ASSIDPRYNSPLH
V gene: TRBV19

CDR3 protein: ASSPDSNYGYT
V gene: TRBV5-4

CDR3 protein: ASRLPQGANYGYT
V gene: TRBV7-2

CDR3 protein: ASSELFTGTSGNTQY
V gene: TRBV6-1

CDR3 protein: ASSLSTPGQGYNEQF
V gene: TRBV27

CDR3 protein: ASIRGIGSGELF
V gene: TRBV2

CDR3 protein: SAGDQALYGYT
V gene: TRBV29-1

CDR3 protein: SASDAGGLF
V gene: TRBV20-1

CDR3 protein: ASSQLGPTGELF
V gene: TRBV4-3

CDR3 protein: ASSYSSGGPNEQF
V gene: TRBV6-5

CDR3 protein: ASSPRGGANYGYT
V gene: TRBV13

CDR3 protein: ASSTGVNTEAF
V gene: TRBV6-5

CDR3 protein: ASSLGLNEQF
V gene: TRBV7-9

CDR3 protein: ASNHPGREAYEQY
V gene: TRBV28

CDR3 protein: ASSPRTGVYTIY
V gene: TRBV11-2

CDR3 protein: ASSFNGQDGYT
V gene: TRBV6-6

CDR3 protein: ASSEDRYYGYT
V gene: TRBV2

CDR3 protein: ASSSPGQWSRYGYT
V gene: TRBV11-2

CDR3 protein: ASSLGGRSSYNSPLH
V gene: TRBV13

CDR3 protein: ASSWESSYNEQF
V gene: TRBV7-9